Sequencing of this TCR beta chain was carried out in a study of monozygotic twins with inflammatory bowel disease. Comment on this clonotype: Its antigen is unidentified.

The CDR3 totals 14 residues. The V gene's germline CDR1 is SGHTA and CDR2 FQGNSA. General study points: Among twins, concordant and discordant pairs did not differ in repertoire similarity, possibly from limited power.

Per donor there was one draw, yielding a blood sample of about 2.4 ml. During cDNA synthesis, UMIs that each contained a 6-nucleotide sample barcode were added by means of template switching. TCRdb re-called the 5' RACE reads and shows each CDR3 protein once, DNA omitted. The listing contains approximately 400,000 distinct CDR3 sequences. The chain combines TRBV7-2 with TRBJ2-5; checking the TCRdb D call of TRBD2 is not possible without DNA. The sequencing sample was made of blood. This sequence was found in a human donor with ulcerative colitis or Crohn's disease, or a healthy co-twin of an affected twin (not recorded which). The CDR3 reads CASSLPGLYETQYF.